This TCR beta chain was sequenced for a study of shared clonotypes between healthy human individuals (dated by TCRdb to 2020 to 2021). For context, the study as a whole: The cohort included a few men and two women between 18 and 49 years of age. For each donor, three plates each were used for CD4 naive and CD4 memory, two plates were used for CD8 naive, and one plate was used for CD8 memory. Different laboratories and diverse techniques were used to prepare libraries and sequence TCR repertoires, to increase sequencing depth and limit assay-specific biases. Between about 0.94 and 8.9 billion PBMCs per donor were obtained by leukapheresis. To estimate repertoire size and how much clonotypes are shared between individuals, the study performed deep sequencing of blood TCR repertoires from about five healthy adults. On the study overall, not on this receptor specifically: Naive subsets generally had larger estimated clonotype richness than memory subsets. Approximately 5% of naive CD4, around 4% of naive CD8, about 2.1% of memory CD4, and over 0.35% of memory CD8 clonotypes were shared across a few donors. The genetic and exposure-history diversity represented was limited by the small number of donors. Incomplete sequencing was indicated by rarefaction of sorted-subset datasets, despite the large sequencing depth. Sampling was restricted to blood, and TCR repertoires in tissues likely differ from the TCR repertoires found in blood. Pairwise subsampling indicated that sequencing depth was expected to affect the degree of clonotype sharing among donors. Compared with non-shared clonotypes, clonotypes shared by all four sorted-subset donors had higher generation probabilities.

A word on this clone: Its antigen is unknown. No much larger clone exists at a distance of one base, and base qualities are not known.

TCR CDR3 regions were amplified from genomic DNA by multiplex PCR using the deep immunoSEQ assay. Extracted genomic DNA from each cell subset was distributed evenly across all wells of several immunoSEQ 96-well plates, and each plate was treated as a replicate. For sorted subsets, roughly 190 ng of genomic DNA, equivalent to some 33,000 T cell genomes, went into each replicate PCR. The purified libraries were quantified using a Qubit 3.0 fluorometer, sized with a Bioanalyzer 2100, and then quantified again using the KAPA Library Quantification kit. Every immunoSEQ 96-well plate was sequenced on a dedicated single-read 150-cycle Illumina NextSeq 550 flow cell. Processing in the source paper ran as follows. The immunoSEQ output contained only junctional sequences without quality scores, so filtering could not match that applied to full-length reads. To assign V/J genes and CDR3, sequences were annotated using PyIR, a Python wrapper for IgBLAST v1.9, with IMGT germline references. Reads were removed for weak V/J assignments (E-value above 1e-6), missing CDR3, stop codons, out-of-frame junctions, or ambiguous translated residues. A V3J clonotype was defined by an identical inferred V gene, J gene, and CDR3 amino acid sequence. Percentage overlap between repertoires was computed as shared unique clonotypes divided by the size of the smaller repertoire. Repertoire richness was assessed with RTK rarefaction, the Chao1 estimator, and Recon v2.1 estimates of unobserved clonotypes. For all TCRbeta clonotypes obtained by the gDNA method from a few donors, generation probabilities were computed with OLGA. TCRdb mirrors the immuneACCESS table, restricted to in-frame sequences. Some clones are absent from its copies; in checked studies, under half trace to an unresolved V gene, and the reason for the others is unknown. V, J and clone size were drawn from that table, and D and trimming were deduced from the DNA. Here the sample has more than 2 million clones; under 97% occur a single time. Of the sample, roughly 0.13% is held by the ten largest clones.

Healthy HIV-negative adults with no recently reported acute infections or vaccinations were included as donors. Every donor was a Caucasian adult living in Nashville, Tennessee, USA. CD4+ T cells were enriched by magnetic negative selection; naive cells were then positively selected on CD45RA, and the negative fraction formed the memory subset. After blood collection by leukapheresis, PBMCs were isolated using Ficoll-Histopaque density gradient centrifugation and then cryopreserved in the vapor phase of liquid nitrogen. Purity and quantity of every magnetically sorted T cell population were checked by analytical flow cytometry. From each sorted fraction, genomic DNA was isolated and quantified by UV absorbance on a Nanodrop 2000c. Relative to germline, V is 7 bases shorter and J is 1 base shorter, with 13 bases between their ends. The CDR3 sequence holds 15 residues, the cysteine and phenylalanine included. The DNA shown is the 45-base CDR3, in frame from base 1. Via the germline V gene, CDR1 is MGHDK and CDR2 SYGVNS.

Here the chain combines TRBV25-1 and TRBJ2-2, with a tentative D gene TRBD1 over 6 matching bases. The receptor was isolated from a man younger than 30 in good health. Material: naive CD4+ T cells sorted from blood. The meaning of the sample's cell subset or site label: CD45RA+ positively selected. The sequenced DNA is TGTGCCAGCAAGGGCTCCAGGGGGAACACCGGGGAGCTGTTTTTT. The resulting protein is CASKGSRGNTGELFF.